The present entry profiles one TCR beta chain with its context. This record belongs to a study of blood T cell repertoires in COVID-19. Background on the study: The samples span acute and convalescent COVID-19 from the United States, Italy and Spain. Sources were T cells, B-cell-depleted T cells, or PBMCs; the material itself was cDNA or gDNA.

CDR3 length equals 13 residues. From germline, CDR1 is MNHEY and CDR2 SVGAGI. Unmatched junction bases numbered 1, after V lost 2 bases and J lost 7 bases. The repertoire was sequenced with immunoSEQ multiplex PCR; TCRdb's copy has only in-frame clones and lacks some. The table lists about 210,000 clones, roughly 82% of them singletons, with 9.5% to 15% in the top ten. Material: peripheral blood. The receptor was isolated from a woman between 40 and 55 years old with acute or convalescent COVID-19. The rearrangement joins TRBV6-5 to TRBJ2-2, with TRBD2 identical over 7 bases. CDR3 in amino acids: CASSYGGGGELFF. The CDR3 nucleotides are TGTGCCAGCAGTTACGGGGGGGGCGGGGAGCTGTTTTTT.